Listed below are T cell receptor beta chains from one sample, sequenced in a study of post-analysis software for immune sequencing data. In TCRdb, the PCR reads were re-called with MiXCR into one record per CDR3 protein. The data hold a few hundred thousand distinct CDR3 sequences, with 30% to 40% observed a single time. Sequencing was carried out using blood. The source is a girl between 2 and 17 years old with multiple sclerosis. The CDR3 runs from the conserved cysteine through the conserved F or W. Each record gives: J gene, clone size, V gene, D gene, CDR3 protein, CDR3 DNA. A D gene is named only where the DNA matches it firmly. Expanded clones are given a class, and other clones once, few, many or no size at all.

j_call: TRBJ1-2; clone_size: -; v_call: TRBV20-1; d_call: -; cdr3_aa: CSTVLKLDRLGYTF; cdr3_nt: TGCAGCACCGTCCTTAAACTCGACAGGTTGGGCTACACCTTC
j_call: TRBJ2-3; clone_size: -; v_call: TRBV6-1; d_call: TRBD1; cdr3_aa: CASSEEGGRTGVDTQYF; cdr3_nt: TGTGCCAGCAGTGAAGAAGGAGGGAGGACAGGGGTAGATACGCAGTATTTT
j_call: TRBJ2-2; clone_size: -; v_call: TRBV20-1; d_call: -; cdr3_aa: CSATITGELFF; cdr3_nt: TGCAGTGCCACAATCACCGGGGAGCTGTTTTTT
j_call: TRBJ2-1; clone_size: -; v_call: TRBV20-1; d_call: TRBD2; cdr3_aa: CSATLSGVYNEQFF; cdr3_nt: TGCAGTGCGACCCTGAGCGGGGTATACAATGAGCAGTTCTTC
j_call: TRBJ2-3; clone_size: few; v_call: TRBV20-1; d_call: -; cdr3_aa: CSADRSLGDTQYF; cdr3_nt: TGCAGTGCTGACCGGTCGTTGGGGGATACGCAGTATTTT
j_call: TRBJ2-7; clone_size: -; v_call: TRBV7-2; d_call: -; cdr3_aa: CASRRQMGLGNEQYF; cdr3_nt: TGTGCCAGCAGGCGACAGATGGGGCTGGGGAACGAGCAGTACTTC
j_call: TRBJ2-3; clone_size: -; v_call: TRBV20-1; d_call: TRBD2; cdr3_aa: CSALSRGLAGHTDTQCF; cdr3_nt: TGCAGTGCTCTTTCACGGGGACTAGCGGGGCACACAGATACGCAGTGTTTT
j_call: TRBJ2-7; clone_size: few; v_call: TRBV20-1; d_call: TRBD1; cdr3_aa: CSASRQGSYEQYF; cdr3_nt: TGCAGTGCTAGCCGACAGGGGTCCTACGAGCAGTACTTC
j_call: TRBJ1-5; clone_size: -; v_call: TRBV20-1; d_call: -; cdr3_aa: CSAQEVRLGLSNQPQHF; cdr3_nt: TGCAGTGCCCAAGAGGTCCGACTTGGGCTTAGCAATCAGCCCCAGCATTTT
j_call: TRBJ1-5; clone_size: -; v_call: TRBV7-8; d_call: -; cdr3_aa: CASSLGGGTNQPQHF; cdr3_nt: TGTGCCAGCAGCTTAGGGGGGGGGACTAATCAGCCCCAGCATTTT
j_call: TRBJ2-5; clone_size: few; v_call: TRBV27; d_call: TRBD1; cdr3_aa: CASSRTGGMTQETQYF; cdr3_nt: TGTGCCAGCAGTCGGACAGGGGGCATGACACAAGAGACCCAGTACTTC
j_call: TRBJ1-6; clone_size: -; v_call: TRBV19; d_call: -; cdr3_aa: CASSIVSTGPSPLHF; cdr3_nt: TGTGCCAGTAGTATCGTTTCGACGGGACCCTCACCCCTCCACTTT
j_call: TRBJ1-2; clone_size: few; v_call: TRBV2; d_call: -; cdr3_aa: CASRQQGPTNYGYTF; cdr3_nt: TGTGCCAGCAGACAACAGGGACCCACTAACTATGGCTACACCTTC